This T cell receptor beta chain was documented in a study of cytomegalovirus exposure and HLA in healthy donors. Study-level results: Earlier analysis found most TCR beta V segments productive about 87% or about 30% of the time. A later analysis showed that HLA-associated TCR beta chains had undergone more clonal expansion than equally common others. While the bulk of TCR sequences proved rare, some public TCRs turned up in many donors.

The PCR had 60 Vbeta and 13 Jbeta primers. Clones were read by immunoSEQ multiplex PCR, and TCRdb kept only the in-frame ones, dropping some. The profile shows about 160,000 clones, 82% of them singletons. Germline V gives CDR1 SGHTA, CDR2 FQGTGA. There are 16 residues in the CDR3. Worth noting for this clone: The antigen is undetermined. A read error may produce the germline difference seen at one junction end.

The chain recombines TRBV7-3 with TRBJ2-2; tentatively, D is TRBD2 (6 bases). The source is a man aged 50-59 years in good health and CMV-seropositive. The sequenced sample was PBMCs. The CDR3 bases are TGTTCCAGCAGCTTAAGGGTGGGGGGAAACGCCGGGGAGCTGTTTTTT. Its translation is CSSSLRVGGNAGELFF.